This T cell receptor (beta chain) derives from a study of blood T cell repertoires in COVID-19. Overall study context: Whether acute or convalescent, the COVID-19 samples came from the United States, Italy and Spain. PBMCs, B-cell-depleted T cells, or T cells were the source of the cDNA or gDNA that made up the material.

In the authors' methods: Amplification from reference gene primers served as the basis for estimated nucleated cell counts. Sequencing used immunoSEQ multiplex PCR; TCRdb keeps in-frame clones, though not all of them. That table furnishes V, J and clone size, whereas the DNA furnished D and trimming. The table records about 410,000 clones, 89% of them present only once. Seattle patient enrollment occurred during active infection, with longitudinal follow-up thereafter. Material: peripheral blood. The sequence came from a middle-aged woman with COVID-19, enrolled during active disease.

In DNA, the CDR3 is TGTGCCAGTAGTTCCACAGGGAACTATCAGCCCCAGCATTTT. Protein sequence: CASSSTGNYQPQHF. The chain joins TRBV19 to TRBJ1-5; TRBD1 is a possible D gene (6 bases). V lost 5 bases and J lost 5, with 13 bases in between. There are 14 residues in the CDR3. The V gene's germline CDR1 is LNHDA and CDR2 SQIVND (reference sequence).